This T cell receptor (beta chain) came from a study of T cells in Graves' hyperthyroidism and ophthalmopathy. Amplified TCR beta CDR3 regions came from RNA transcripts. The TCR CDR3 was amplified in a first-round RT-PCR using the HTBI primer set. TCRdb passed the multiplex PCR reads through MiXCR, listing each CDR3 protein once. The sample includes 550,000 to 600,000 distinct CDR3 sequences, approximately 15% of them seen just once. This clonotype was seen many times. Germline values: CDR1 DFQATT, CDR2 SNEGSKA (reference sequence). The CDR3 consists of 14 residues. V lost 0 bases and J lost 7; bases outside the gene matches: 5.

The sequenced sample was blood. The source is a woman aged 18-29 years with Graves' ophthalmopathy. V gene TRBV20-1 combines with J gene TRBJ1-4; 7 bases align to TRBD1. CDR3 sequence reads: CSARETGWGEKLFF. CDR3 nucleotides: TGCAGTGCTAGAGAGACAGGGTGGGGTGAAAAACTGTTTTTT.